The 17 T cell receptor beta chains presented below share a single source sample, sequenced in a study of shared clonotypes between healthy human individuals. Repertoires were generated with immunoSEQ multiplex PCR, while TCRdb's copy carries only in-frame clones and drops some. The data contain fewer than 700,000 clones, around three quarters of them singletons. Sequencing was performed on PBMCs. Source of these receptors: a woman aged 40 to 50 in good health. Some clones in this sample may be carry-over from other donors' samples.

This sequence joins TRBV5-1 and TRBJ2-5; 12 bases are shared with TRBD2. Germline V gene sequence: CDR1 SGHRS, CDR2 YFSETQ. J was trimmed by 4 bases and V by 1 base; bases with no gene match: 2. This CDR3 region has 15 residues. CDR3: CASSLSTSGRETQYF. The CDR3, as DNA: TGCGCCAGCAGCTTGTCGACTAGCGGGAGAGAGACCCAGTACTTC.

The genes are TRBV19 and TRBJ2-7, with D perhaps given as TRBD1 or TRBD2 (5 bases each). CDR1 is LNHDA and CDR2 is SQIVND in the germline V gene (reference sequence). Between the trimmed V and J ends, which lost 5 bases and 2 bases, there was a span of 13 bases. This CDR3 has 14 amino acids. DNA for the CDR3: TGTGCCAGTAGTGAGGGGTTTTCCGCCTACGAGCAGTACTTC. Translating gives CASSEGFSAYEQYF.

The J gene is TRBJ2-4, the V gene TRBV12-1. TRBV12-1 is termed a pseudogene. The CDR3 runs 18 residues. CDR3 sequence (DNA): TGTGCCAGCAGCTTTACGCGGCACCCGGGCTGGGCCAAAAACATTCAGTACTTC. Protein product: CASSFTRHPGWAKNIQYF.

The V and J genes are TRBV10-2 and TRBJ2-2; 7 nucleotides match TRBD1. The CDR3 extends over 12 amino acids. Germline CDR1 and CDR2: WSHSY and SAAADI. V trimming: 7 bases; J trimming: 7 bases; junction bases outside the gene matches: 3. As DNA, the CDR3 is TGCGCCAGCACCACAGGGGTCGGGGAGCTGTTTTTT. This sequence encodes CASTTGVGELFF.

This rearrangement joins TRBV14 to TRBJ2-3, with no clear D. The CDR3 is 15 amino acids. The V end was cut by 1 base, the J end by 0 bases, with 8 bases between. Germline V lookup: CDR1 SGHDN, CDR2 FVKESK. The CDR3 bases are TGTGCCAGCAGCCAAGGAGTAGCTAGCACAGATACGCAGTATTTT. Encoded protein: CASSQGVASTDTQYF.

The CDR3 bases are TGTGCCAGCAGTTACGGACTAGCGGGAGGGACCGGGGAGCTGTTTTTT. Encoded protein: CASSYGLAGGTGELFF. The chain joins TRBV6-6 to TRBJ2-2; 15 nucleotides align to TRBD2. The CDR3 length is 16 residues. The V gene's germline CDR1 is MNHNY and CDR2 SVGAGI (reference sequence). The trim removed 2 bases at V and 5 bases at J, leaving 0 bases unmatched.

This clone was detected only a few times. This specimen includes other DNA sequences encoding the same CDR3. The DNA of the CDR3 is TGTGCCAGCAGTGAGGGCACCTACGAGCAGTACTTC. Protein product: CASSEGTYEQYF. The V call is TRBV28, the J call TRBJ2-7, with D possibly TRBD2 on 5 matching bases. V lost 5 bases to trimming and J lost 2 bases, with 7 bases between them. CDR3 length: 12 residues. From germline, CDR1 is MDHEN and CDR2 SYDVKM.

The rearrangement links TRBV19 to TRBJ1-5; possible D gene TRBD1, 6 bases. The CDR3 consists of 16 residues. Germline CDR1 and CDR2: LNHDA and SQIVND (reference sequence). Trimming removed 1 base from V and 8 bases from J, with 18 bases in between. CDR3 protein: CASSIVNLIPGEPQHF. In DNA form, the CDR3 reads TGTGCCAGTAGTATAGTTAACTTAATTCCAGGGGAGCCCCAGCATTTT.

This clone has just a few counts. The genes are TRBV7-2 and TRBJ2-7; possible D gene TRBD1, 6 bases. The CDR3 is 13 amino acids. Germline CDR1 SGHTA, CDR2 FQGNSA. The V end was cut by 8 bases, the J end by 3 bases, with 14 bases between. Here the CDR3 reads CASLRQVNYEQYF. The CDR3 nucleotides are TGTGCCAGCTTGAGACAGGTTAACTACGAGCAGTACTTC. Full variable domain (remainder filled in from reference TRBV7-2 and TRBJ2-7): GAGVSQSPSNKVTEKGKDVELRCDPISGHTALYWYRQSLGQGLEFLIYFQGNSAPDKSGLPSDRFSAERTGGSVSTLTIQRTQQEDSAVYLCASLRQVNYEQYFGPGTRLTVT.

The V gene is TRBV7-9, the J gene TRBJ2-1; D is perhaps TRBD1 or TRBD2 (5 bases each). Trimming pared 3 bases from V and 5 bases from J, leaving 11 bases between. There are 14 residues in the CDR3. Germline loops: CDR1 SEHNR, CDR2 FQNEAQ (reference sequence). CDR3: CASSFGTDHNEQFF. The CDR3 nucleotides read TGTGCCAGCAGCTTCGGGACGGACCACAATGAGCAGTTCTTC.

CDR3 DNA: TGTGCCAGCAGCCGCCGTCTCCCGGGAAGGACAGATACGCAGTATTTT. Amino acid sequence: CASSRRLPGRTDTQYF. This chain connects TRBV7-2 to TRBJ2-3; TRBD2 might be the D (5 bases). The CDR3 sequence is 16 residues long. With 5 bases removed from V and 3 bases from J, the gap between germline ends came to 18 bases. Germline V gene sequence: CDR1 SGHTA, CDR2 FQGNSA.

The rearrangement links TRBV4-2 to TRBJ2-1, with TRBD1 as a possible D gene (5 bases). Germline V lookup: CDR1 LGHNA, CDR2 YNFKEQ. The CDR3 is 14 amino acids. Trimming took 4 bases from V and 2 from J, leaving 9 bases between them. This CDR3 reads CASSPDRAYNEQFF. CDR3 DNA: TGTGCCAGCAGCCCCGACAGAGCCTACAATGAGCAGTTCTTC.

The chain has TRBV7-9 and TRBJ2-1; the match to TRBD1 covers 7 bases. With V trimmed by 1 base and J by 8 bases, 5 bases remained unmatched. The CDR3 has 14 amino acids. Germline loops: CDR1 SEHNR, CDR2 FQNEAQ (reference sequence). CDR3 bases: TGTGCCAGCAGCTTAGTTCGGACAGGCGATGAGCAGTTCTTC. This codes for CASSLVRTGDEQFF.

This chain links TRBV4-2 with TRBJ2-7; a possible D gene is TRBD1 (7 bases). V lost 5 bases to trimming and J lost 3 bases, with 23 bases between them. Germline V gene data show CDR1 as LGHNA and CDR2 as YNFKEQ. This CDR3 comprises 17 residues. CDR3 coding DNA: TGTGCCAGCAGCATCCGAACGGAGGGGGCGCGGGGCTACGAGCAGTACTTC. This translates into CASSIRTEGARGYEQYF.

V is TRBV27 and J is TRBJ2-3; 14 nucleotides agree with TRBD2. The germline V gene has CDR1 MNHEY and CDR2 SMNVEV (reference sequence). V shed 5 bases and J 1 base; nucleotides not matched to a gene: 11. This CDR3 contains 19 residues. In DNA form, the CDR3 reads TGTGCCAGCAGTACCACCAGGACTAGCGGGAGGTGGGGCACAGATACGCAGTATTTT. It codes for CASSTTRTSGRWGTDTQYF.

This chain joins TRBV29-1 and TRBJ1-5, with D possibly being TRBD1 (6 bases). Germline loops: CDR1 SQVTM, CDR2 ANQGSEA. The CDR3 has 15 amino acids. The V and J ends lost 4 bases and 5 bases respectively, with 18 bases between them. The CDR3 nucleotides are TGCAGCGTTGCAGAGGCCGGGGGCGCGGATCAGCCCCAGCATTTT. Its translation is CSVAEAGGADQPQHF.

The chain combines TRBV28 with TRBJ1-5; 8 bases line up with TRBD1. Germline lookup yields CDR1 MDHEN and CDR2 SYDVKM. There are 14 residues in the CDR3. V gave up 5 bases and J gave up 5 bases; unmatched junction bases: 5. The CDR3 DNA reads TGTGCCAGCAGTCCCCAGGGGGCGGATCAGCCCCAGCATTTT. Translating it yields CASSPQGADQPQHF.